The clone carrying this T cell receptor beta chain was seen more than once but under ten times. Its target is unknown. The source of the sample is a study of T cells in Graves' hyperthyroidism and ophthalmopathy. The diagnoses drew upon clinical symptoms, serum thyroxine and TRAb, thyroid ultrasound and orbital computed tomography. The investigators amplified TCR beta CDR3 regions from RNA transcripts. Carried out on the TCR CDR3, a first-round RT-PCR used the HTBI primer set. TCRdb passed the multiplex PCR reads through MiXCR, listing each CDR3 protein once. This table has 620,000 or so distinct CDR3 sequences, about 14% appearing once. Looked up from germline, CDR1 is SGHAT and CDR2 is FQNNGV. The ends lost 5 bases at V and 0 bases at J; junction bases unmatched: 7. The CDR3 runs 16 residues. Study-wide results and caveats: In the analysis, a 13 V-J model separated ophthalmopathy from stable hyperthyroidism.

This receptor was obtained from a woman in her 50s with Graves' ophthalmopathy. Source material: blood. The V gene is TRBV11-2, the J gene TRBJ1-3; 7 nucleotides match TRBD1. The CDR3 coding sequence is TGTGCCAGCAGCCAAAATCGGGACAGCTCTGGAAACACCATATATTTT. As protein: CASSQNRDSSGNTIYF.